These T cell receptor beta chains were read from a single sample in a study of T cell responses to AZD1222 COVID-19 vaccine. Generated by immunoSEQ multiplex PCR, the TCRdb table keeps only in-frame clones and is missing some. The sample lists about 160,000 clones, around 95% seen once, with over 1% in the top ten. The sample here was peripheral blood, taken on day 0 of AZD1222 vaccination. These receptor sequences come from an adult in good health. CDR3s include the opening cysteine and the closing phenylalanine or tryptophan. D genes are given only for firm matches. Where a row states a size, it is once, few, many or the class of an expanded clone; other rows omit it.

TRBJ2-2	TRBV6-4	NA	NA	CASSDSPQGSGNTGELFF	TGTGCCAGCAGTGACTCACCCCAGGGTAGCGGCAACACCGGGGAGCTGTTTTTT
TRBJ2-4	TRBV7-2	once	TRBD1	CASSQRGTGPENIQYF	TGTGCCAGCAGCCAAAGGGGGACAGGGCCAGAAAACATTCAGTACTTC
TRBJ1-1	TRBV30	NA	TRBD1	CAWRQGENTEAFF	TGTGCCTGGCGACAGGGGGAGAACACTGAAGCTTTCTTT
TRBJ2-5	TRBV7-7	NA	NA	CASSLAGEQETQYF	TGTGCCAGCAGCTTAGCGGGAGAACAAGAGACCCAGTACTTC
TRBJ2-1	TRBV4-2	NA	NA	CASSQDGGEFF	TGTGCCAGCAGCCAAGATGGGGGAGAGTTCTTC
TRBJ1-5	TRBV19	NA	NA	CASSKGGGLHQPQHF	TGTGCCAGTAGTAAAGGGGGGGGCTTGCACCAGCCCCAGCATTTT
TRBJ2-5	TRBV7-8	few	TRBD2	CASSLASSGGRGTQYF	TGTGCCAGCAGCTTAGCTTCTAGCGGGGGAAGGGGGACCCAGTACTTC
TRBJ1-2	TRBV19	NA	NA	CTRRNGYTF	TGTACTAGAAGGAATGGCTACACCTTC
TRBJ1-6	TRBV28	NA	NA	CASTNSLSYNSPLHF	TGTGCCAGCACCAACAGTTTGTCCTATAATTCACCCCTCCACTTT
TRBJ1-5	TRBV7-9	NA	NA	CASSLGGYQPQHF	TGTGCCAGCAGCTTAGGGGGGTATCAGCCCCAGCATTTT
TRBJ1-5	TRBV25-1	NA	NA	CASSAQGNNQPQHF	TGTGCCAGCAGTGCCCAGGGTAATAATCAGCCCCAGCATTTT
TRBJ2-2	TRBV7-2	NA	TRBD2	CASRAGLANTGELFF	TGTGCCAGCAGGGCTGGACTAGCTAACACCGGGGAGCTGTTTTTT
TRBJ1-1	TRBV27	NA	TRBD1	CASRKTGTTEAFF	TGTGCCAGCAGAAAGACAGGGACTACTGAAGCTTTCTTT
TRBJ2-2	TRBV2	NA	NA	CASSEPPPRGELFF	TGTGCCAGCAGTGAGCCACCCCCGAGGGGGGAGCTGTTTTTT